A selection of T cell receptor beta chains follows, all from one sample in a study of identical twins. TCRdb re-derived calls from the 5' RACE reads in MiXCR, one entry per CDR3 protein. The sample lists approximately 1.8 million distinct CDR3 sequences, about 31% seen once, with less than 0.35% in the top ten. The specimen was cord blood. These receptors all stem from a newborn girl in good health. Both conserved end residues are part of each CDR3. The D gene is left open where the match is weak. Only some rows state a clone size, as once, few, many or a class for expanded clones.

j_gene,abundance,d_gene,v_gene,CDR3aa,CDR3nt
TRBJ1-4,few,TRBD1,TRBV7-8,CASSSVRWDRVLRTNEKLFF,TGTGCCAGCAGCTCCGTCCGTTGGGACAGGGTGCTTAGGACTAATGAAAAACTGTTTTTT
TRBJ2-7,NA,TRBD2,TRBV5-1,CASRQLAGIHEQYF,TGCGCCAGCAGACAACTAGCGGGAATCCATGAGCAGTACTTC
TRBJ1-1,NA,NA,TRBV2,CASSVPGSRGDTEAFF,TGTGCCAGCAGTGTCCCCGGGTCCCGGGGGGACACTGAAGCTTTCTTT
TRBJ2-3,few,NA,TRBV7-2,CASSLRDFYTDTQYF,TGTGCCAGCAGCCTCAGGGACTTCTACACAGATACGCAGTATTTT
TRBJ2-7,many,TRBD2,TRBV10-3,CAISGTSYNEQYF,TGTGCCATCAGTGGGACTAGCTACAATGAGCAGTACTTC
TRBJ2-1,NA,NA,TRBV10-3,CAISEGGRTYNEQFF,TGTGCCATCAGTGAGGGAGGGAGGACGTACAATGAGCAGTTCTTC
TRBJ2-7,many,TRBD2,TRBV27,CASSWGGNEQYF,TGTGCCAGCAGTTGGGGAGGGAACGAGCAGTACTTC
TRBJ1-2,NA,NA,TRBV20-1,CSARDYGGTSNYGYTF,TGCAGTGCTAGAGACTACGGGGGCACCTCTAACTATGGCTACACCTTC
TRBJ2-7,NA,NA,TRBV12-3/TRBV12-4,CASSPRSPVRNEQYF,TGTGCCAGCAGCCCAAGGAGCCCCGTGAGGAACGAGCAGTACTTC
TRBJ2-5,NA,NA,TRBV3-1,CASSQSVLDQETQYF,TGTGCCAGCAGCCAATCTGTATTGGACCAAGAGACCCAGTACTTC
TRBJ2-5,once,TRBD2,TRBV20-1,CSDATSGGNEQYF,TGCAGTGACGCGACTAGCGGGGGAAATGAGCAGTACTTC
TRBJ2-1,few,NA,TRBV4-2,CASSFFDGLMVNEQFF,TGTGCCAGCAGCTTCTTCGACGGCTTGATGGTCAATGAGCAGTTCTTC
TRBJ2-5,few,TRBD2,TRBV9,CASSVALAGASQETQYF,TGTGCCAGCAGCGTAGCACTAGCGGGAGCCAGCCAAGAGACCCAGTACTTC
TRBJ2-5,few,NA,TRBV7-9,CASSFDLDSQETQYF,TGTGCCAGCAGCTTTGATCTCGACAGCCAAGAGACCCAGTACTTC
TRBJ2-7,NA,TRBD1,TRBV20-1,CSAPSGTGAPYEQYF,TGCAGTGCCCCCTCCGGGACAGGGGCACCCTACGAGCAGTACTTC
TRBJ1-1,NA,NA,TRBV18,CASSPRPGPNTEAFF,TGTGCCAGCTCACCACGGCCAGGGCCGAACACTGAAGCTTTCTTT
TRBJ2-7,NA,NA,TRBV12-3/TRBV12-4,CASSAGLVYNEQYF,TGTGCCAGCAGTGCGGGACTCGTCTACAATGAGCAGTACTTC
TRBJ1-1,NA,NA,TRBV27,CASSLGRAAWGTEAFF,TGTGCCAGCAGTTTAGGAAGGGCGGCATGGGGCACTGAAGCTTTCTTT
TRBJ2-1,NA,TRBD1,TRBV20-1,CSARGTERYEQFF,TGCAGTGCTAGGGGGACAGAAAGATACGAGCAGTTCTTC
TRBJ1-1,few,NA,TRBV24-1,CATSERPNTEAFF,TGTGCCACCAGTGAACGTCCTAACACTGAAGCTTTCTTT
TRBJ1-6,few,NA,TRBV6-5,CASSYGIYNSPLHF,TGTGCCAGCAGTTACGGGATTTATAATTCACCCCTCCACTTT
TRBJ1-1,NA,NA,TRBV7-9,CASSLPPRGPNTEAFF,TGTGCCAGCAGCTTACCTCCCAGGGGACCGAACACTGAAGCTTTCTTT
TRBJ2-1,NA,TRBD1,TRBV27,CASSLWPGQGRWTSYNEQFF,TGTGCCAGCAGTTTATGGCCGGGACAGGGAAGGTGGACCTCCTACAATGAGCAGTTCTTC
TRBJ2-5,NA,TRBD1,TRBV12-3/TRBV12-4,CASSYPGTGHQETLYF,TGTGCCAGCAGTTATCCCGGGACAGGCCACCAAGAGACCCTGTACTTC
TRBJ2-3,many,TRBD2,TRBV5-1,CASSPTSGGRTDTQYF,TGCGCCAGCAGCCCTACTAGCGGGGGACGCACAGATACGCAGTATTTT
TRBJ2-1,NA,TRBD2,TRBV28,CASSLMLAGNNEQFF,TGTGCCAGCAGTTTAATGCTAGCGGGAAACAATGAGCAGTTCTTC
TRBJ1-5,NA,NA,TRBV12-3/TRBV12-4,CASGDRGPPYNQPQHF,TGTGCCAGCGGGGATCGGGGCCCCCCTTACAATCAGCCCCAGCATTTT
TRBJ2-1,NA,NA,TRBV11-2,CASSSLREIKEQFF,TGTGCCAGCAGCTCCCTCCGGGAGATAAAGGAGCAGTTCTTC
TRBJ2-3,few,NA,TRBV20-1,CSAPVDRVTDTQYF,TGCAGTGCTCCCGTTGACCGGGTCACAGATACGCAGTATTTT
TRBJ2-1,many,NA,TRBV6-6,CASSYSNIGDEQFF,TGTGCCAGCAGTTACTCGAATATCGGGGATGAGCAGTTCTTC
TRBJ2-1,NA,TRBD2,TRBV15,CATSRDFGLAGENEQFF,TGTGCCACCAGCAGAGATTTTGGGCTAGCGGGAGAGAATGAGCAGTTCTTC
TRBJ1-3,NA,TRBD1,TRBV7-2,CASSPTGGSLGNTIYF,TGTGCCAGCAGCCCTACAGGGGGCTCTCTTGGAAACACCATATATTTT
TRBJ1-1,few,NA,TRBV3-1,CASSQMGTEAFF,TGTGCCAGCAGCCAAATGGGTACTGAAGCTTTCTTT
TRBJ2-1,NA,NA,TRBV20-1,CSARRDLSNEQFF,TGCAGTGCTAGACGGGATCTCTCCAATGAGCAGTTCTTC
TRBJ2-1,NA,TRBD2,TRBV25-1,CASGSSGPTYNEQFF,TGTGCCAGCGGGTCTAGCGGGCCTACCTACAATGAGCAGTTCTTC
TRBJ2-1,few,NA,TRBV27,CASSWSGSANEQFF,TGTGCCAGCAGTTGGTCCGGGAGTGCGAATGAGCAGTTCTTC
TRBJ2-7,NA,NA,TRBV3-1,CASSQVVHEQYF,TGTGCCAGCAGCCAAGTCGTCCACGAGCAGTACTTC
TRBJ1-2,NA,NA,TRBV6-6,CASSSGPRVHYGYTF,TGTGCCAGCAGTTCCGGCCCGAGGGTGCACTATGGCTACACCTTC
TRBJ1-4,few,TRBD1,TRBV27,CASSSTRGPEKLFF,TGTGCCAGCAGTTCGACCAGGGGGCCTGAAAAACTGTTTTTT
TRBJ1-6,NA,NA,TRBV27,CASSYSSGAYSPLHF,TGTGCCAGCAGTTACTCATCGGGGGCATATTCACCCCTCCACTTT
TRBJ2-1,NA,NA,TRBV5-1,CASSFQRRSQSDEQFF,TGCGCCAGCAGCTTCCAGAGGAGGTCCCAAAGCGATGAGCAGTTCTTC
TRBJ1-5,NA,NA,TRBV9,CASSVEAGDQPQHF,TGTGCCAGCAGCGTAGAGGCAGGAGATCAGCCCCAGCATTTT
TRBJ2-3,NA,NA,TRBV27,CASSLSLRERGTDTQYF,TGTGCCAGCAGTTTATCGCTCAGGGAGCGGGGCACAGATACGCAGTATTTT